The 6 T cell receptor beta chains below come from one sample, sequenced in a study of molecular identifiers for immune sequencing clone quantification. TCRdb processed the PCR reads anew with MiXCR; each CDR3 protein has one entry. The sample lists some 590,000 distinct CDR3 sequences, 25% occurring once. Source material: naive CD8+ T cells from blood, with Jurkat cell RNA spiked in. Subset noted: FACS-sorted CD8+CD4-CCR7+CD45RA+ naive T cells. These receptors were taken from a human donor in good health. Some libraries in this study had Jurkat cell RNA spiked in.

V gene TRBV20-1 combines with J gene TRBJ2-1, with TRBD1 as a possible D gene (5 bases). The CDR3 extends over 14 amino acids. The V gene's germline CDR1 is DFQATT and CDR2 SNEGSKA (reference sequence). Trimming stripped 3 bases from V and 0 bases from J, with 9 bases between. CDR3 sequence (DNA): TGCAGTGCTAGTGGGGCGAGCTCCTACAATGAGCAGTTCTTC. As protein: CSASGASSYNEQFF.

As to this clonotype: A much larger clonotype is one base distant, so this may be a read error. The chain couples TRBV2 to TRBJ1-2, with a weak D call TRBD1 (5 bases). Trimming took off 8 bases at V and 5 bases at J, with 18 bases between the two ends. Germline V CDR1 and CDR2: SNHLY, FYNNEI. CDR3 length: 14 residues. CDR3 sequence reads: CASWRRRGAYGYTF. CDR3 sequence (DNA): TGTGCCAGCTGGAGGAGGAGAGGGGCTTATGGCTACACCTTC.

As regards this clonotype: Since a much larger clone is just one base distant, this may be a read error. CDR3 coding DNA: TGTGCCAGCAGCTGGGGACCCGCGACGAAAAATGTGCAGTTCTTC. It translates to CASSWGPATKNVQFF. The rearrangement links TRBV5-6 to TRBJ2-1; D may be TRBD1 or TRBD2 (5 bases each). The germline V gene has CDR1 SGHDT and CDR2 YYEEEE. The CDR3 runs 15 residues. The full variable domain, with the rest looked up from reference TRBV5-6 and TRBJ2-1, is DAGVTQSPTHLIKTRGQQVTLRCSPKSGHDTVSWYQQALGQGPQFIFQYYEEEERQRGNFPDRFSGHQFPNYSSELNVNALLLGDSALYLCASSWGPATKNVQFFGPGTRLTVL.

This clonotype has ten or more counts. V usage is TRBV20-1 and J usage is TRBJ2-7; 8 bases fit TRBD1. Germline trimming cut 3 bases from V and 3 bases from J; bases unmatched to any gene: 7. The CDR3 consists of 14 residues. Germline lookup yields CDR1 DFQATT and CDR2 SNEGSKA (reference sequence). DNA of the CDR3: TGCAGTGCTAGTGCAGGACAGGGAGACTACGAGCAGTACTTC. Translated, it gives CSASAGQGDYEQYF.

The table lists this clonotype with many counts. The chain joins TRBV7-9 to TRBJ2-7, with D possibly TRBD1 on 5 matching bases. The CDR3 covers 12 residues. Trimming pared 1 base from V and 7 bases from J, leaving 8 bases between. Per germline, CDR1 SEHNR and CDR2 FQNEAQ (reference sequence). The CDR3 spells CASSLGDREQYF. The CDR3 DNA sequence: TGTGCCAGCAGCTTAGGCGACAGAGAGCAGTACTTC.

This clonotype was recorded a few times. The chain combines TRBV19 with TRBJ2-7; TRBD1 aligns across 8 bases. The germline CDR1 and CDR2 sequences are LNHDA and SQIVND (reference sequence). This CDR3 spans 15 amino acids. Trimming took 1 base from V and 5 from J; bases not matched to a gene: 7. In nucleotides, the CDR3 is TGTGCCAGTAGTATAGCCGGGACAGGTATCCACGAGCAGTACTTC. Amino acids: CASSIAGTGIHEQYF.